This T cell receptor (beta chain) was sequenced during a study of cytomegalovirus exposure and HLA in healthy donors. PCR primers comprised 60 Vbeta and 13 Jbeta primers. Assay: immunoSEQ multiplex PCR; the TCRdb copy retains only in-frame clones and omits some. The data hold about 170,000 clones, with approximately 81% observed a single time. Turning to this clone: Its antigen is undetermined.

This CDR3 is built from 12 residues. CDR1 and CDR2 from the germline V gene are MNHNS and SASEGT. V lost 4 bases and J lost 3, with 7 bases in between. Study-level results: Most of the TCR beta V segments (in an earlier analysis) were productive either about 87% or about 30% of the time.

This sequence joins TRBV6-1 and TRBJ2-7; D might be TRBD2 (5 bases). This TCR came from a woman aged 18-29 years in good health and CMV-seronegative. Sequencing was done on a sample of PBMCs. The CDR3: CASSASLYEQYF. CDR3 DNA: TGTGCCAGCAGTGCTAGCCTCTACGAGCAGTACTTC.